This T cell receptor (beta chain) was observed in a study of CD8+ T cells in alopecia areata. The wider study: Tofacitinib lasted 6 to 18 months, then 6 months off drug.

Stated treatment: oral pan-JAK inhibitor, 5-10 mg twice daily. Note on this clone: Its specificity is unknown.

Study-wide points: Sequencing of scalp samples also includes resident alphabeta T cells from normal skin.

Isolated RNA was reverse transcribed into cDNA used as the sequencing template. Method: immunoSEQ multiplex PCR; TCRdb's copy keeps in-frame clones and lacks some. The data contain over 120,000 clones, nearly 55% of them singletons. CDR1 and CDR2 (germline): GTSNPN, SVGIG (reference sequence). V was clipped by 4 bases and J by 6 bases, with 15 bases between them. The CDR3 has 13 residues. The V gene is TRBV30, the J gene TRBJ1-2; TRBD1 is a possible D gene (6 bases). The TCR originated in a human donor with alopecia areata. Material: CD8+ T cells sorted from blood, obtained at week 4, from a patient treated with tofacitinib. Written as DNA, the CDR3 is TGTGCCTGGACCTGGGGGGGCGGAGATGGCTACACCTTC. Amino acid sequence: CAWTWGGGDGYTF.